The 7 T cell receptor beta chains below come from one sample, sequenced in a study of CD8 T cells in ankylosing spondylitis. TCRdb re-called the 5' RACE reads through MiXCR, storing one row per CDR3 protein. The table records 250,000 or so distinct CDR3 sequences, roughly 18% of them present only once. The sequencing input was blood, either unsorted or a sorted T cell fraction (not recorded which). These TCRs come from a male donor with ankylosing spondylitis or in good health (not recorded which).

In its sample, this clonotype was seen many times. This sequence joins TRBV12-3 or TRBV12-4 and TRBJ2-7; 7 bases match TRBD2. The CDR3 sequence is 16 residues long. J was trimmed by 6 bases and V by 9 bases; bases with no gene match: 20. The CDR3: CASRWGGPPQEPEQYF. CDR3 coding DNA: TGTGCCAGTAGGTGGGGGGGACCCCCTCAGGAGCCCGAGCAGTACTTC.

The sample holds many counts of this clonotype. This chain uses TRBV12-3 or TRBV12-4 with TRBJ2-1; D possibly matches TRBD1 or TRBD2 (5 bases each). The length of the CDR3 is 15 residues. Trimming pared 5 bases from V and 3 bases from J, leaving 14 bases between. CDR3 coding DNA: TGTGCCAGCAGTACCCGGGACGCTTACTACAATGAGCAGTTCTTC. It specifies CASSTRDAYYNEQFF.

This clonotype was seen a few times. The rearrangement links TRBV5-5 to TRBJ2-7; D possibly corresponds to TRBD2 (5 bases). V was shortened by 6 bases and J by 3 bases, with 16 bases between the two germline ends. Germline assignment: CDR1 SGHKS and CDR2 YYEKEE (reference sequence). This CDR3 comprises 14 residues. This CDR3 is CASTTNERIYEQYF. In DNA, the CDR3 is TGTGCCAGCACCACAAACGAGCGGATCTACGAGCAGTACTTC.

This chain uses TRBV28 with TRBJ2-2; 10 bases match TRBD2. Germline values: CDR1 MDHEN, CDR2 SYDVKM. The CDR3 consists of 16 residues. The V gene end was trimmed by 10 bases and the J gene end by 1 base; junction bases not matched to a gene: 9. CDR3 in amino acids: CATLTRTSGNTGELFF. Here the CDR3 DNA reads TGTGCCACCCTAACTCGGACTAGCGGGAACACCGGGGAGCTGTTTTTT. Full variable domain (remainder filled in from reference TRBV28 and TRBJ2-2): DVKVTQSSRYLVKRTGEKVFLECVQDMDHENMFWYRQDPGLGLRLIYFSYDVKMKEKGDIPEGYSVSREKKERFSLILESASTNQTSMYLCATLTRTSGNTGELFFGEGSRLTVL.

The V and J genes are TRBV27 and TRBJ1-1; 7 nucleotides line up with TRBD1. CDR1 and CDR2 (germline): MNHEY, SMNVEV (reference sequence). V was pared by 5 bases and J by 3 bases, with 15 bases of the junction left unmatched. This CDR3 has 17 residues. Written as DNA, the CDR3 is TGTGCCAGCAGTGACCGGGACAGTGGAAGGGTGGACACTGAAGCTTTCTTT. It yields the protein CASSDRDSGRVDTEAFF.

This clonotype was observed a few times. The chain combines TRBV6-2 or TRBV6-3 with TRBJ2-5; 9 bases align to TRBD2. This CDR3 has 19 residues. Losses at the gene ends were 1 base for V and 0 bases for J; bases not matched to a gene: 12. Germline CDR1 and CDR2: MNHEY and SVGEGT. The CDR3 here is CASSYFSWAGGIYQETQYF. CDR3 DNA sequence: TGTGCCAGCAGTTACTTCTCCTGGGCGGGGGGGATCTACCAAGAGACCCAGTACTTC.

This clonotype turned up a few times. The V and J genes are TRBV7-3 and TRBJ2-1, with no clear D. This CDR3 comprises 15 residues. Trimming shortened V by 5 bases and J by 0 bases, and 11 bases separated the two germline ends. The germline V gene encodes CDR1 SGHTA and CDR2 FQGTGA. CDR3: CASSELSSSYNEQFF. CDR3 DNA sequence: TGTGCCAGCAGCGAGCTAAGTAGCTCCTACAATGAGCAGTTCTTC.